A single TCR beta chain is shown here with its context. This clone was detected a few times. Its antigen remains undetermined. Base qualities are missing; no much larger clone stands one base away. The same CDR3 arises from other DNA sequences in this sample as well. These data belong to a study of blood T cell repertoires in COVID-19 (dated by TCRdb to about 2020). About the full investigation: Samples covering the acute and convalescent phases of COVID-19 were provided by collaborators in the United States, Italy and Spain. The material from the prospective study consisted of cDNA or gDNA derived from T cells, B-cell-depleted T cells, or PBMCs. Deeply sampled blood TCRbeta repertoires from subjects exposed to, actively infected with, or recovered from COVID-19 were included in the dataset. Where HLA class I and class II types were available, the types were taken from metadata supplied by the sample provider, not from assay-based typing. Samples were obtained from the ongoing ImmuneRACE study (first 160 participants) and from 1,254 subjects provided by 6 global collaborators. Sample metadata almost always included a de-identified subject ID, COVID-19 status, age in years and sex. A freely available public database, intended as a resource for researchers studying the immune response to SARS-CoV-2, is where the repertoires were released. The investigation overall reported the following: The amount of clinical and demographic metadata varied by source and participant and was provided uncurated.

TCRbeta CDR3 regions were amplified from genomic DNA by means of the immunoSEQ Assay, a bias-controlled multiplex PCR. In the original analysis: The number of nucleated cells in each sample was estimated from the amplification of reference gene primers within the assay. To quantify the absolute abundance of each unique TCRbeta CDR3 rearrangement, sequence reads were collapsed and filtered. Productive Simpson clonality was computed per sample as the square root of Simpson's diversity index over productive rearrangements. Entries here come from immuneACCESS through TCRdb and include only in-frame sequences with V and J called. Some clones fail to appear in such tables; in the studies checked, an unresolved V gene covers under half of the shortfall, and the cause of the remainder is unknown. D and trimming were read from the DNA, whereas the V and J calls and clone size are those reported in that table. For this sample the table gives approximately 160,000 clones, of which 75% to 90% were detected only once. The ten most abundant clones make up 4.4% of the sample.

Enrolling through a virtual design, the prospective study's participants ranged in age from about 18 to 89 years and lived across about two dozen United States geographic areas. In the prospective study, participants were assigned to cohorts based on the clinical history participants reported in a screening survey and a study questionnaire. ImmuneRACE Cohort 3 recovered participants were defined by two consecutive negative NP/OP PCR tests, healthcare professional clearance, or symptom resolution. Each participant in the prospective study had whole blood, serum and a nasopharyngeal or oropharyngeal swab collected by mobile phlebotomists. Participants in the prospective study had the option to provide additional blood draws and questionnaires over a roughly two-month period. Before DNA extraction, prospective study blood samples were shipped either frozen or at room temperature. Sequenced sample: PBMCs or T cells enriched from blood (not recorded which). The sequence derives from a woman aged 50 to 60 who had recovered from COVID-19.

In nucleotide form, the sequence is TGTGCCAGCAGTGCAGCGCGGACCGGGGAGCTGTTTTTT. It translates as CASSAARTGELFF. The chain is assembled from TRBV27 and TRBJ2-2; the D gene lacks a confident call. The CDR3 holds 13 amino acids from the cysteine to the phenylalanine. The entry retains the CDR3 DNA only, 39 bases that are in frame from base 1. CDR1 and CDR2 (MNHEY, SMNVEV) derive from the germline V gene (reference sequence). V is shortened by 5 bases, J by 5 bases, and the region joining them spans 9 bases.